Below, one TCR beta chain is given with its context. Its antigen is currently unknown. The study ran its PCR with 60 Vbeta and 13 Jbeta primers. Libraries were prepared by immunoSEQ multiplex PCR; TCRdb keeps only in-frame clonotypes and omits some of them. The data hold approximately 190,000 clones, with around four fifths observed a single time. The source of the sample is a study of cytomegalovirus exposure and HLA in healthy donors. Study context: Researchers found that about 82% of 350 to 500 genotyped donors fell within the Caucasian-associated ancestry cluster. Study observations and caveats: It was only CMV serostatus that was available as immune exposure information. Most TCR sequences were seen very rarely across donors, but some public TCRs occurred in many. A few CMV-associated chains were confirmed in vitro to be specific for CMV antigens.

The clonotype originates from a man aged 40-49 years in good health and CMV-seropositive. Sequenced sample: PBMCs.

The CDR3 DNA follows: TGTGCCAGCGGGTACAGGGGTAGCACTGAAGCTTTCTTT. Amino acid sequence: CASGYRGSTEAFF. The chain couples TRBV6-1 to TRBJ1-1, with 7 bases aligning to TRBD1. The V gene's germline CDR1 is MNHNS and CDR2 SASEGT. The CDR3 runs 13 residues. The V gene end was trimmed by 8 bases and the J gene end by 4 bases; junction bases not matched to a gene: 7.